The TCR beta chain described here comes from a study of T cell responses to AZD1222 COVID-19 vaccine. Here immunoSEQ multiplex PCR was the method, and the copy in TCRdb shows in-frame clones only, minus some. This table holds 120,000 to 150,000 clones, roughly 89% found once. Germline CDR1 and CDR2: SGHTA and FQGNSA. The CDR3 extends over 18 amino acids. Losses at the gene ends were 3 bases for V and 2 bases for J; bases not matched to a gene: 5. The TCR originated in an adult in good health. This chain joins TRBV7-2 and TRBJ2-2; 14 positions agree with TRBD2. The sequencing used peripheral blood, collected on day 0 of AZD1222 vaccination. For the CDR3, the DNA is TGTGCCAGCAGCTTGGGACTAGCGGGAGTAAGCAACACCGGGGAGCTGTTTTTT. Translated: CASSLGLAGVSNTGELFF.